These 29 T cell receptor beta chains were all obtained from the same sample, sequenced in a study of T cells after posttransplantation cyclophosphamide. Clones were sequenced by immunoSEQ multiplex PCR, and TCRdb holds only the in-frame ones, with some missing. The sample has approximately 23,000 clones; about 82% are singletons. The sample comprised PBMCs. The receptors derive from an older woman with a blood cancer, CMV-positive, and with a related stem cell donor.

The V call is TRBV6-1, the J call TRBJ2-7, with TRBD1 matching 8 bases. V was pared by 6 bases and J by 1 base, with 8 bases of the junction left unmatched. This CDR3 region has 15 residues. Germline CDR1 MNHNS, CDR2 SASEGT. CDR3 coding DNA: TGTGCCAGCAGGCCCGGACAGGGAATGTCCTACGAGCAGTACTTC. Translation gives CASRPGQGMSYEQYF.

This chain joins TRBV6-5 and TRBJ2-7; 11 bases map to TRBD2. CDR1 and CDR2 (germline): MNHEY, SVGAGI. This CDR3 contains 15 residues. J gave up 1 base and V 6 bases, and 5 bases lay outside the gene matches. DNA for the CDR3: TGTGCCAGCAGCCCCGGGACTAGCGGTTCCTACGAGCAGTACTTC. This encodes CASSPGTSGSYEQYF.

The rearrangement joins TRBV27 to TRBJ1-1, with D maybe TRBD1 (5 bases). With 2 bases removed from V and 4 bases from J, the gap between germline ends came to 11 bases. Germline V CDR1 and CDR2: MNHEY, SMNVEV (reference sequence). The CDR3 contains 14 residues. The CDR3 sequence is CASSLAQGTTEAFF. The CDR3 DNA is TGTGCCAGCAGTTTAGCTCAGGGTACCACTGAAGCTTTCTTT.

The V gene is TRBV2, the J gene TRBJ2-1, with 13 bases fitting TRBD2. V shed 10 bases and J 5 bases; nucleotides not matched to a gene: 5. The length of the CDR3 is 14 residues. Germline V gene lookup returns CDR1 SNHLY and CDR2 FYNNEI. Written as DNA, the CDR3 is TGTGCCATACCGGGACTAGCGGGAAACAATGAGCAGTTCTTC. This gives the protein CAIPGLAGNNEQFF.

This chain links TRBV6-5 with TRBJ1-6; a possible D gene is TRBD1 (5 bases). Germline values: CDR1 MNHEY, CDR2 SVGAGI. Trimming shortened V by 5 bases and J by 10 bases, and 15 bases separated the two germline ends. The CDR3 has 14 amino acids. The DNA for the CDR3 is TGTGCCAGCAGTACCGACTGGGGGGGGTCACCCCTCCACTTT. Protein sequence: CASSTDWGGSPLHF.

This chain links TRBV6-5 with TRBJ1-2; weak D call: TRBD1 (5 bases). V was pared by 5 bases and J by 4 bases, with 11 bases between. This CDR3 is 13 amino acids long. Germline V gene sequence: CDR1 MNHEY, CDR2 SVGAGI. CDR3 region: CASSTGGTYGYTF. The CDR3 region has the DNA TGTGCCAGCAGTACTGGGGGGACCTATGGCTACACCTTC.

Within the sample, this clone is medium-sized. The genes are TRBV4-1 and TRBJ1-2; D unresolved. This CDR3 is 14 amino acids long. The V end was cut by 1 base, the J end by 4 bases, with 10 bases between. Looked up from germline, CDR1 is MGHRA and CDR2 is YSYEKL. Here the CDR3 reads CASSQAGKGYGYTF. DNA for the CDR3: TGCGCCAGCAGCCAAGCGGGGAAAGGCTATGGCTACACCTTC.

The V and J genes are TRBV29-1 and TRBJ2-5; TRBD1 matches at 7 bases. Per germline, CDR1 SQVTM and CDR2 ANQGSEA. The CDR3 length is 16 residues. The ends lost 4 bases at V and 0 bases at J; junction bases unmatched: 11. The CDR3 here is CSVGADRTYYQETQYF. DNA for the CDR3: TGCAGCGTTGGGGCGGACAGGACATATTACCAAGAGACCCAGTACTTC. Drawing the rest from reference TRBV29-1 and TRBJ2-5, the complete variable domain is SAVISQKPSRDICQRGTSLTIQCQVDSQVTMMFWYRQQPGQSLTLIATANQGSEATYESGFVIDKFPISRPNLTFSTLTVSNMSPEDSSIYLCSVGADRTYYQETQYFGPGTRLLVL.

The chain uses TRBV10-1 and TRBJ2-1; D may be TRBD1 (6 bases). The CDR3 length is 12 residues. The V end lost 5 bases, the J end lost 15 bases, and 17 bases lay between the germline ends. Germline CDR1 reads WNHNN; CDR2 reads SYGVQD (reference sequence). CDR3 protein: CASSLGGPGRFF. The CDR3 DNA follows: TGCGCCAGCAGTTTAGGGGGTCCGGGCCGGTTCTTC.

The chain has TRBV5-1 and TRBJ1-2; D is possibly TRBD1 (6 bases). This CDR3 is built from 15 residues. Germline V gives CDR1 SGHRS, CDR2 YFSETQ. V lost 4 bases and J lost 4, with 17 bases in between. This chain's CDR3 is CASSAVLTGPYGYTF. CDR3 coding DNA: TGCGCCAGCAGCGCAGTCTTGACAGGCCCCTATGGCTACACCTTC.

The rearrangement uses TRBV15 and TRBJ2-3; D is unclear. CDR1 LNHNV and CDR2 YYDKDF come from the germline V gene (reference sequence). This CDR3 has 14 residues. V was pared by 4 bases and J by 4 bases, with 12 bases between. The CDR3 DNA sequence: TGTGCCACCAGCACCGGCGGCGCAGCAGATACGCAGTATTTT. It translates to CATSTGGAADTQYF.

The chain couples TRBV5-8 to TRBJ1-5, with D maybe TRBD1 (5 bases). This CDR3 is built from 16 residues. The V and J ends lost 1 base and 2 bases respectively, with 13 bases between them. From germline, CDR1 is SGHTS and CDR2 YDEGEE. In nucleotides, the CDR3 is TGTGCCAGCAGCTTGTACCAGGGAAAAGGCAATCAGCCCCAGCATTTT. The encoded protein is CASSLYQGKGNQPQHF.

The chain joins TRBV11-2 to TRBJ2-1; TRBD2 might be the D (6 bases). Deletions cut 6 bases from V and 2 bases from J, with 23 bases between. The CDR3 sequence is 18 residues long. Germline-derived CDR1 and CDR2 are SGHAT and FQNNGV. In DNA, the CDR3 is TGTGCCAGCAGTCCCTCTTTGTGGGAGGTCCGCGCCTACAATGAGCAGTTCTTC. This codes for CASSPSLWEVRAYNEQFF.

The J gene is TRBJ1-5, the V gene TRBV19; a possible D gene is TRBD1 (5 bases). The germline gives CDR1 LNHDA, CDR2 SQIVND (reference sequence). V was clipped by 6 bases and J by 0 bases, with 18 bases between them. The CDR3 loop spans 17 amino acids. DNA for the CDR3: TGTGCCAGTAGCCTCCCGTTGGGGGGGTATAGCAATCAGCCCCAGCATTTT. Translated: CASSLPLGGYSNQPQHF.

This chain links TRBV5-1 with TRBJ2-3; weak D call: TRBD2 (6 bases). Trimming took off 4 bases at V and 4 bases at J, with 13 bases between the two ends. Germline-derived CDR1 and CDR2 are SGHRS and YFSETQ. The CDR3 covers 14 residues. The CDR3 is CASSAGTSADTQYF. In nucleotides, the CDR3 is TGCGCCAGCAGCGCCGGGACTTCGGCAGATACGCAGTATTTT.

This chain connects TRBV7-9 to TRBJ2-2, with 10 bases that match TRBD2. The CDR3 sequence is 16 residues long. CDR1 SEHNR and CDR2 FQNEAQ come from the germline V gene (reference sequence). The V and J ends lost 3 bases and 4 bases, in that order; junction bases with no gene match: 5. CDR3 sequence (DNA): TGTGCCAGCAGCTTTGACCTAGCGGGAGTCACCGGGGAGCTGTTTTTT. This codes for CASSFDLAGVTGELFF.

This clone was observed a single time. The V gene is TRBV5-6, the J gene TRBJ1-2, with 7 bases matching TRBD1. V lost 3 bases to trimming and J lost 5 bases; unmatched junction nucleotides: 13. Germline V gene lookup returns CDR1 SGHDT and CDR2 YYEEEE. This CDR3 is built from 16 residues. Here the CDR3 reads CASSSQDRATRYGYTF. Here the CDR3 DNA reads TGTGCCAGCAGCTCCCAAGACAGGGCCACTAGGTATGGCTACACCTTC.

The genes are TRBV7-2 and TRBJ2-3; 13 nucleotides line up with TRBD2. This CDR3 has 15 amino acids. V lost 1 base and J lost 9; bases outside the gene matches: 4. Germline CDR1 and CDR2: SGHTA and FQGNSA. The CDR3 loop reads CASSLETTSGRTQYF. The CDR3 coding sequence is TGTGCCAGCAGCTTAGAAACGACTAGCGGGAGGACGCAGTATTTT.

This chain links TRBV11-2 with TRBJ2-3; D gene uncertain. The CDR3 is made up of 14 amino acids. CDR1 and CDR2 from the germline V gene are SGHAT and FQNNGV. Deletions cut 5 bases from V and 2 bases from J, with 11 bases between. The CDR3 DNA reads TGTGCCAGCAGCCTCCAGTCTTTCACAGATACGCAGTATTTT. Translated: CASSLQSFTDTQYF.

The V call is TRBV7-2, the J call TRBJ2-1; TRBD1 is a possible D gene (6 bases). The germline V and J ends were trimmed by 2 bases and 8 bases, with 13 bases remaining between them. The CDR3 spans 14 residues. Looked up from germline, CDR1 is SGHTA and CDR2 is FQGNSA. In DNA form, the CDR3 reads TGTGCCAGCAGCTTATCAGGCACAGGGTATGAGCAGTTCTTC. It encodes CASSLSGTGYEQFF.

This chain uses TRBV7-9 with TRBJ1-2; D is unclear. This CDR3 contains 12 residues. The germline gives CDR1 SEHNR, CDR2 FQNEAQ (reference sequence). Deletions cut 2 bases from V and 8 bases from J, with 9 bases between. The CDR3 loop reads CASSLQMGGYTF. The CDR3 region has the DNA TGTGCCAGCAGCTTACAAATGGGCGGCTACACCTTC.

This chain connects TRBV10-3 to TRBJ1-2; the D gene is possibly TRBD1 (5 bases). Per the germline V gene, CDR1 is ENHRY and CDR2 is SYGVKD. This CDR3 comprises 15 residues. V lost 6 bases, J lost 2 bases, and 16 bases lay in between. CDR3: CAIRPRVQENYGYTF. The CDR3 region has the DNA TGTGCCATCAGACCCCGGGTACAGGAAAACTATGGCTACACCTTC.

The chain is built from TRBV18 and TRBJ2-1, with no clear D. The CDR3 covers 13 residues. With 2 bases removed from V and 4 bases from J, the gap between germline ends came to 6 bases. The germline V gene encodes CDR1 KGHSH and CDR2 LQKENI. CDR3 sequence reads: CASSPSAYNEQFF. The DNA of the CDR3 is TGTGCCAGCTCACCAAGTGCGTACAATGAGCAGTTCTTC.

The V and J genes are TRBV10-2 and TRBJ1-1; the D gene is possibly TRBD1 (5 bases). This CDR3 is built from 12 residues. Germline loops: CDR1 WSHSY, CDR2 SAAADI. With 4 bases removed from V and 5 bases from J, the gap between germline ends came to 8 bases. The CDR3 protein is CASSARATEAFF. The CDR3 nucleotides read TGCGCCAGCAGTGCCAGGGCAACTGAAGCTTTCTTT.

This clone has just one count. V and J are TRBV11-2 and TRBJ1-3, with TRBD1 identical over 8 bases. This CDR3 spans 15 amino acids. Germline CDR1 and CDR2: SGHAT and FQNNGV. Trimming removed 3 bases from V and 2 bases from J; junction bases left unmatched: 3. The CDR3 DNA follows: TGTGCCAGCAGCTTTCCGGGACAGGCTGGAAACACCATATATTTT. This gives the protein CASSFPGQAGNTIYF.

The chain uses TRBV10-2 and TRBJ1-1; maybe TRBD1 (5 bases). V was pared by 0 bases and J by 1 base, with 9 bases between. CDR1 is WSHSY and CDR2 is SAAADI in the germline V gene. The CDR3 is 15 residues long. For the CDR3, the DNA is TGCGCCAGCAGTGAGTCTTTGACAGCGAACACTGAAGCTTTCTTT. It yields the protein CASSESLTANTEAFF.

V usage is TRBV19 and J usage is TRBJ2-1; a weak D match, TRBD1 (5 bases). Germline CDR1 reads LNHDA; CDR2 reads SQIVND (reference sequence). This CDR3 has 14 amino acids. Trimming cost V 6 bases and J 9 bases, with 18 bases left between them. CDR3 protein: CASRATTRVGEQFF. The CDR3 coding sequence is TGTGCCAGTAGGGCCACGACCAGGGTAGGTGAGCAGTTCTTC.

In this sample, this clone turned up once. The chain combines TRBV9 with TRBJ2-1; 9 bases align to TRBD2. V was clipped by 1 base and J by 7 bases; unmatched bases: 9. Germline V gene data show CDR1 as SGDLS and CDR2 as YYNGEE. CDR3 length: 16 amino acids. The CDR3 here is CASSVSGRPSGNEQFF. In nucleotides, the CDR3 is TGTGCCAGCAGCGTAAGCGGGAGGCCCTCGGGGAATGAGCAGTTCTTC.

This chain uses TRBV7-9 with TRBJ2-5, with a weak D call TRBD2 (6 bases). This CDR3 has 15 residues. Germline V gene lookup returns CDR1 SEHNR and CDR2 FQNEAQ (reference sequence). V was trimmed by 5 bases and J by 2 bases, leaving 15 bases between them. CDR3 amino acids: CASSIRRGPQETQYF. CDR3 bases: TGTGCCAGCAGCATCCGGCGGGGACCTCAAGAGACCCAGTACTTC.